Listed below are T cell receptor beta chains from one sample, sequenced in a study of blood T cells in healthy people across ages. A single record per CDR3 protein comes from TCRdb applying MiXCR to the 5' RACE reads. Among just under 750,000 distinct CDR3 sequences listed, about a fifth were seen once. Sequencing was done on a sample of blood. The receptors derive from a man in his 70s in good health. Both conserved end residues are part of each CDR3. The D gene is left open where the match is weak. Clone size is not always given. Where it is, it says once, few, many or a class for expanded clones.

CDR3 protein: CASSWGVLNIQYF; CDR3 DNA: TGTGCCAGCAGCTGGGGAGTTCTAAACATTCAGTACTTC; D gene: .; J gene: TRBJ2-4; clone size: few; V gene: TRBV7-8
CDR3 protein: CATSRDPHTDTQYF; CDR3 DNA: TGTGCCACCAGCAGAGATCCGCACACAGATACGCAGTATTTT; D gene: .; J gene: TRBJ2-3; clone size: .; V gene: TRBV15
CDR3 protein: CASSYAGTRRYNEQFF; CDR3 DNA: TGTGCCAGCAGCTACGCCGGGACTAGGCGGTACAATGAGCAGTTCTTC; D gene: TRBD2; J gene: TRBJ2-1; clone size: few; V gene: TRBV7-2
CDR3 protein: CASSQTGRYGYTF; CDR3 DNA: TGTGCCAGCAGCCAGACAGGGCGATACGGCTACACCTTC; D gene: TRBD1; J gene: TRBJ1-2; clone size: .; V gene: TRBV6-6
CDR3 protein: CASSEETTSGGARQFF; CDR3 DNA: TGTGCCAGCAGTGAGGAGACCACTAGCGGGGGGGCTCGGCAGTTCTTC; D gene: TRBD2; J gene: TRBJ2-1; clone size: .; V gene: TRBV6-4
CDR3 protein: CASSLAGGIADTQYF; CDR3 DNA: TGTGCCAGCAGCTTAGCAGGGGGGATTGCAGATACGCAGTATTTT; D gene: .; J gene: TRBJ2-3; clone size: many; V gene: TRBV7-9
CDR3 protein: CSVANRGDEQFF; CDR3 DNA: TGCAGCGTTGCTAACAGAGGGGATGAGCAGTTCTTC; D gene: .; J gene: TRBJ2-1; clone size: .; V gene: TRBV29-1
CDR3 protein: CASSSPGRDYEQYF; CDR3 DNA: TGTGCCAGCAGCTCCCCTGGCAGAGACTACGAGCAGTACTTC; D gene: .; J gene: TRBJ2-7; clone size: .; V gene: TRBV11-1
CDR3 protein: CASSFEGDTQYF; CDR3 DNA: TGCGCCAGCAGCTTTGAAGGGGATACGCAGTATTTT; D gene: .; J gene: TRBJ2-3; clone size: many; V gene: TRBV5-1
CDR3 protein: CASSQQVGGRDEQFF; CDR3 DNA: TGTGCCAGCAGCCAACAGGTCGGGGGCAGGGATGAGCAGTTCTTC; D gene: .; J gene: TRBJ2-1; clone size: .; V gene: TRBV7-2
CDR3 protein: CASSLGAGSDTQYF; CDR3 DNA: TGTGCCAGCAGCTTAGGGGCAGGATCAGATACGCAGTATTTT; D gene: .; J gene: TRBJ2-3; clone size: .; V gene: TRBV11-2
CDR3 protein: CASSAQGLEQFF; CDR3 DNA: TGCGCCAGCAGTGCACAGGGTTTGGAGCAGTTCTTC; D gene: .; J gene: TRBJ2-1; clone size: few; V gene: TRBV5-1
CDR3 protein: CASSYPGLAGYNEQFF; CDR3 DNA: TGTGCCAGCAGTTACCCAGGACTAGCGGGCTACAATGAGCAGTTCTTC; D gene: TRBD2; J gene: TRBJ2-1; clone size: .; V gene: TRBV6-2/TRBV6-3
CDR3 protein: CSARERTGVDNSPLHF; CDR3 DNA: TGCAGTGCTAGAGAAAGGACAGGGGTGGATAATTCACCCCTCCACTTT; D gene: TRBD1; J gene: TRBJ1-6; clone size: few; V gene: TRBV20-1
CDR3 protein: CASSLTSLNYGYTF; CDR3 DNA: TGCGCCAGCAGCTTGACTAGCCTAAACTATGGCTACACCTTC; D gene: .; J gene: TRBJ1-2; clone size: .; V gene: TRBV5-1
CDR3 protein: CASSPRTSSLNEQFF; CDR3 DNA: TGTGCCAGCTCCCCGCGGACTAGTAGTCTGAATGAGCAGTTCTTC; D gene: TRBD2; J gene: TRBJ2-1; clone size: few; V gene: TRBV18
CDR3 protein: CASSYMQAGDWNSGYTF; CDR3 DNA: TGTGCCAGCAGTTACATGCAGGCAGGCGATTGGAATAGCGGCTACACCTTC; D gene: .; J gene: TRBJ1-2; clone size: .; V gene: TRBV6-6
CDR3 protein: CASSPATNGYTF; CDR3 DNA: TGTGCCAGCTCACCAGCGACGAATGGCTACACCTTC; D gene: .; J gene: TRBJ1-2; clone size: .; V gene: TRBV18
CDR3 protein: CASSQTGTSGYEQYF; CDR3 DNA: TGTGCCAGCAGTCAGACCGGGACTAGCGGTTACGAGCAGTACTTC; D gene: TRBD2; J gene: TRBJ2-7; clone size: .; V gene: TRBV7-2
CDR3 protein: CASSEGAQYGYTF; CDR3 DNA: TGTGCCAGCAGTGAGGGAGCCCAATATGGCTACACCTTC; D gene: .; J gene: TRBJ1-2; clone size: many; V gene: TRBV2
CDR3 protein: CASRETPNTEAFF; CDR3 DNA: TGTGCCAGCAGAGAGACACCAAACACTGAAGCTTTCTTT; D gene: .; J gene: TRBJ1-1; clone size: .; V gene: TRBV7-2
CDR3 protein: CASSTGTGSGNTIYF; CDR3 DNA: TGTGCCAGCAGCACCGGGACAGGCTCTGGAAACACCATATATTTT; D gene: TRBD1; J gene: TRBJ1-3; clone size: .; V gene: TRBV7-2
CDR3 protein: CASSNGQGDEKLFF; CDR3 DNA: TGTGCCAGCAGCAACGGACAGGGGGATGAAAAACTGTTTTTT; D gene: TRBD1; J gene: TRBJ1-4; clone size: few; V gene: TRBV13
CDR3 protein: CATSRGGTGELFF; CDR3 DNA: TGTGCCACCAGCCGGGGCGGTACCGGGGAGCTGTTTTTT; D gene: .; J gene: TRBJ2-2; clone size: .; V gene: TRBV24-1
CDR3 protein: CASSGGVISGELFF; CDR3 DNA: TGTGCCAGCAGCGGGGGCGTAATTTCCGGGGAGCTGTTTTTT; D gene: .; J gene: TRBJ2-2; clone size: .; V gene: TRBV13
CDR3 protein: CASSWTTNYGYTF; CDR3 DNA: TGTGCCAGCAGCTGGACAACTAACTATGGCTACACCTTC; D gene: .; J gene: TRBJ1-2; clone size: .; V gene: TRBV5-5
CDR3 protein: CAISEGLAVQETQYF; CDR3 DNA: TGTGCCATCAGTGAAGGGCTAGCGGTACAAGAGACCCAGTACTTC; D gene: TRBD2; J gene: TRBJ2-5; clone size: few; V gene: TRBV10-3
CDR3 protein: CSARAGLTDTQYF; CDR3 DNA: TGCAGTGCTAGGGCGGGGCTCACAGATACGCAGTATTTT; D gene: .; J gene: TRBJ2-3; clone size: few; V gene: TRBV20-1
CDR3 protein: CSVKNLQETQYF; CDR3 DNA: TGCAGCGTGAAAAACCTTCAAGAGACCCAGTACTTC; D gene: .; J gene: TRBJ2-5; clone size: few; V gene: TRBV29-1
CDR3 protein: CSARVPWGDQPQHF; CDR3 DNA: TGCAGTGCTAGAGTCCCCTGGGGGGATCAGCCCCAGCATTTT; D gene: .; J gene: TRBJ1-5; clone size: .; V gene: TRBV20-1
CDR3 protein: CASSMKRTSGGYTGELFF; CDR3 DNA: TGTGCCAGCTCAATGAAGAGGACTAGCGGGGGCTACACCGGGGAGCTGTTTTTT; D gene: TRBD2; J gene: TRBJ2-2; clone size: few; V gene: TRBV18
CDR3 protein: CASGGRGIGEQFF; CDR3 DNA: TGTGCCAGCGGCGGCAGGGGGATTGGTGAGCAGTTCTTC; D gene: TRBD1; J gene: TRBJ2-1; clone size: .; V gene: TRBV28
CDR3 protein: CASSPRPDRYNEQFF; CDR3 DNA: TGTGCCAGCTCCCCCAGACCCGATCGATACAATGAGCAGTTCTTC; D gene: .; J gene: TRBJ2-1; clone size: few; V gene: TRBV18
CDR3 protein: CSVAGLAGTDTQYF; CDR3 DNA: TGCAGCGTTGCCGGACTAGCCGGCACAGATACGCAGTATTTT; D gene: TRBD2; J gene: TRBJ2-3; clone size: few; V gene: TRBV29-1
CDR3 protein: CASSKDRDRGPVAKNIQYF; CDR3 DNA: TGTGCCAGCAGCAAAGACAGGGACAGGGGTCCTGTAGCCAAAAACATTCAGTACTTC; D gene: .; J gene: TRBJ2-4; clone size: many; V gene: TRBV21-1
CDR3 protein: CASRLTGQENNEQFF; CDR3 DNA: TGTGCCAGCAGACTTACGGGACAGGAAAACAATGAGCAGTTCTTC; D gene: TRBD1; J gene: TRBJ2-1; clone size: .; V gene: TRBV6-6
CDR3 protein: CASSLDRGAGSYNEQFF; CDR3 DNA: TGTGCCAGCAGCTTGGATCGTGGGGCAGGCTCCTACAATGAGCAGTTCTTC; D gene: .; J gene: TRBJ2-1; clone size: few; V gene: TRBV5-8
CDR3 protein: CSASGQGLTQETQYF; CDR3 DNA: TGCAGTGCTAGCGGCCAGGGACTTACCCAAGAGACCCAGTACTTC; D gene: .; J gene: TRBJ2-5; clone size: many; V gene: TRBV20-1
CDR3 protein: CASSKITGASYEQCF; CDR3 DNA: TGTGCCAGCAGCAAAATAACAGGGGCCTCCTACGAGCAGTGCTTC; D gene: TRBD1; J gene: TRBJ2-7; clone size: .; V gene: TRBV7-6
CDR3 protein: CAISEGVGCTF; CDR3 DNA: TGTGCCATCAGTGAAGGGGTTGGCTGCACCTTC; D gene: .; J gene: TRBJ1-2; clone size: .; V gene: TRBV10-3
CDR3 protein: CASSILEVRAGELFF; CDR3 DNA: TGTGCCAGCAGCATATTGGAGGTCCGGGCCGGGGAGCTGTTTTTT; D gene: .; J gene: TRBJ2-2; clone size: few; V gene: TRBV2
CDR3 protein: CASSGERGLQPQHF; CDR3 DNA: TGTGCCAGCAGTGGGGAAAGGGGACTTCAGCCCCAGCATTTT; D gene: .; J gene: TRBJ1-5; clone size: .; V gene: TRBV12-3/TRBV12-4
CDR3 protein: CASRPTSGFTYNEQFF; CDR3 DNA: TGTGCCAGCAGACCGACTAGCGGCTTTACCTACAATGAGCAGTTCTTC; D gene: TRBD2; J gene: TRBJ2-1; clone size: few; V gene: TRBV6-6
CDR3 protein: CASSLGTGTTDTQYF; CDR3 DNA: TGCGCCAGCAGCTTGGGGACAGGGACCACAGATACGCAGTATTTT; D gene: TRBD1; J gene: TRBJ2-3; clone size: .; V gene: TRBV5-1
CDR3 protein: CASSQDDASTDTQYF; CDR3 DNA: TGCGCCAGCAGCCAGGACGATGCCAGCACAGATACGCAGTATTTT; D gene: .; J gene: TRBJ2-3; clone size: .; V gene: TRBV5-1
CDR3 protein: CASSIGLAGDNEQFF; CDR3 DNA: TGTGCCAGCAGCATCGGACTAGCGGGAGACAACGAGCAGTTCTTC; D gene: TRBD2; J gene: TRBJ2-1; clone size: few; V gene: TRBV7-7
CDR3 protein: CASISIAGDLIAKNIQYF; CDR3 DNA: TGTGCCAGCATTTCGATAGCGGGGGACCTCATAGCCAAAAACATTCAGTACTTC; D gene: TRBD2; J gene: TRBJ2-4; clone size: .; V gene: TRBV25-1
CDR3 protein: CASSFRVNYGYTF; CDR3 DNA: TGCGCCAGCAGTTTCCGGGTTAACTATGGCTACACCTTC; D gene: .; J gene: TRBJ1-2; clone size: .; V gene: TRBV28
CDR3 protein: CASSSGQAPSTDTQYF; CDR3 DNA: TGTGCCAGTAGTTCGGGACAGGCCCCAAGCACAGATACGCAGTATTTT; D gene: TRBD1; J gene: TRBJ2-3; clone size: few; V gene: TRBV19
CDR3 protein: CASSFEHTQYF; CDR3 DNA: TGTGCCAGCAGCTTTGAACATACGCAGTATTTT; D gene: .; J gene: TRBJ2-3; clone size: .; V gene: TRBV7-2
CDR3 protein: CASSLPPMNTEAFF; CDR3 DNA: TGTGCCAGCAGCCTTCCGCCCATGAACACTGAAGCTTTCTTT; D gene: .; J gene: TRBJ1-1; clone size: .; V gene: TRBV28
CDR3 protein: CATSRDWADTQYF; CDR3 DNA: TGTGCCACCAGCAGAGATTGGGCAGATACGCAGTATTTT; D gene: .; J gene: TRBJ2-3; clone size: few; V gene: TRBV15
CDR3 protein: CASRRGGGETQYF; CDR3 DNA: TGTGCCAGCAGAAGAGGGGGAGGAGAGACCCAGTACTTC; D gene: .; J gene: TRBJ2-5; clone size: once; V gene: TRBV7-2
CDR3 protein: CASSTGQGSYTGELFF; CDR3 DNA: TGTGCCAGCAGTACGGGACAGGGGTCCTACACCGGGGAGCTGTTTTTT; D gene: TRBD1; J gene: TRBJ2-2; clone size: .; V gene: TRBV12-3/TRBV12-4
CDR3 protein: CASTRGTSETDTQYF; CDR3 DNA: TGCGCCAGCACCCGAGGGACTAGCGAGACAGATACGCAGTATTTT; D gene: TRBD2; J gene: TRBJ2-3; clone size: .; V gene: TRBV4-1
CDR3 protein: CASSYERGGYEQYF; CDR3 DNA: TGTGCCAGCAGCTACGAGAGGGGGGGCTACGAGCAGTACTTC; D gene: .; J gene: TRBJ2-7; clone size: .; V gene: TRBV12-3/TRBV12-4
CDR3 protein: CASSLARTRNGANVLTF; CDR3 DNA: TGTGCCAGCAGCTTAGCCCGAACACGCAACGGGGCCAACGTCCTGACTTTC; D gene: .; J gene: TRBJ2-6; clone size: few; V gene: TRBV7-2
CDR3 protein: CASSQHRDPSYEQYF; CDR3 DNA: TGTGCCAGCAGCCAGCACCGAGATCCCTCCTACGAGCAGTACTTC; D gene: .; J gene: TRBJ2-7; clone size: many; V gene: TRBV27
CDR3 protein: CASGAPNGEAFF; CDR3 DNA: TGTGCCAGCGGGGCACCCAATGGAGAAGCTTTCTTT; D gene: .; J gene: TRBJ1-1; clone size: .; V gene: TRBV7-6